This entry features one T cell receptor (beta chain) sequence. No cognate antigen has been identified for it. No base quality values were provided; no much bigger clone lies one nucleotide off. The data originate from a study of blood T cell repertoires in COVID-19 (dated by TCRdb to about 2020). Background on the whole study: Collaborator samples came from the United States, Italy and Spain and covered acute and convalescent phases of COVID-19. The material from the prospective study consisted of cDNA or gDNA derived from T cells, B-cell-depleted T cells, or PBMCs. The dataset comprised deeply sampled blood TCRbeta repertoires from subjects exposed to, actively infected with, or recovered from COVID-19. The repertoires were released in a freely available public database meant as a resource for research on the immune response to SARS-CoV-2. Samples came from the ongoing ImmuneRACE study (first 160 participants) plus 1,254 subjects from 6 global collaborators. Nearly every sample came with metadata listing a de-identified subject ID, COVID-19 status, age in years and sex. Where available, HLA class I and class II types were obtained from metadata supplied by the sample provider rather than from assay-based typing.

TCRbeta CDR3 regions were amplified from genomic DNA using the immunoSEQ Assay, a bias-controlled multiplex PCR. The paper's data handling went like this. Nucleated cell counts per sample were estimated from amplification of reference gene primers within the assay. To quantify the absolute abundance of each unique TCRbeta CDR3 rearrangement, sequence reads were collapsed and filtered. Productive Simpson clonality was computed per sample as the square root of Simpson's diversity index over productive rearrangements. TCRdb took this table from immuneACCESS and kept in-frame rearrangements with V and J called. Such tables lack part of the clones; where checked against another copy, unresolved V genes explain under half of the gap, and the rest is unexplained. Clone size and V and J calls were adopted from that table, with D and trimming inferred from the DNA. The sample table records around 120,000 clones; around 88% of these occur just once. Of the sample, less than 2.5% falls within the top ten clones.

The research as a whole found: The quantity of clinical and demographic metadata differed by source and by participant and was supplied without curation.

Participants in the prospective study were enrolled through a virtual design, were aged about 18 to 90 years, and lived in roughly 24 United States geographic areas. In the prospective study, cohorts were assigned on the basis of participant-reported clinical history obtained from a screening survey and a study questionnaire. Recovered participants in ImmuneRACE Cohort 3 were defined as having two consecutive negative NP/OP PCR tests, clearance from a healthcare professional, or resolution of symptoms. Mobile phlebotomists in the prospective study collected whole blood, serum and a nasopharyngeal or oropharyngeal swab from every participant. Participants in the prospective study had the option to provide additional blood draws and questionnaires over an approximately 2-month period. Blood samples from the prospective study were shipped frozen or at room temperature prior to DNA extraction. The germline V gene (reference sequence) sets CDR1 to SEHNR and CDR2 to FQNEAQ. Inclusive of the bounding cysteine and phenylalanine, the CDR3 is 15 residues long. Only the CDR3 portion is preserved as DNA: 45 bases, with reading frame beginning at the first base. Trimming removed 1 base from V and 7 bases from J, leaving 17 bases between the germline ends.

The sequence was collected from a woman between 50 and 59 years old who had recovered from COVID-19. This chain is built from TRBV7-9 and TRBJ2-7; the best D guess is TRBD1, with 6 bases matching. Sequenced: PBMCs or T cells enriched from blood (not recorded which). The nucleotides are TGTGCCAGCAGCTTAGGACAGGCTCCGAGAGAAGAGCAGTACTTC. It translates as CASSLGQAPREEQYF.